The present T cell receptor beta chain was sequenced within a study of T cells in Graves' hyperthyroidism and ophthalmopathy. Study background: Before any treatment, at initial diagnosis, peripheral blood was collected.

Worth noting for this clonotype: What it binds is unknown.

Disease duration was under 3 months in the ophthalmopathy patients, who also had a Clinical Activity Score of at least 3 and a NOSPECS grade of at least 4. The CDR3 covers 14 residues. Germline V CDR1 and CDR2: LNHDA, SQIVND (reference sequence). The V segment lost 7 bases and the J segment 4 bases; nucleotides outside the gene matches: 4. The CDR3 regions of TCR beta were amplified from RNA transcripts. The HTBI primer set was used in a first-round RT-PCR of the TCR CDR3. MiXCR, run by TCRdb on the multiplex PCR reads, gives a single entry per CDR3 protein. Of hundreds of thousands of distinct CDR3 sequences in the sample, roughly 18% were seen once. Study results and limitations: Most clonotypes expanded in thyroid above 0.001 were likewise present in blood.

The TCR originated in a man in his fifties or sixties with Graves' ophthalmopathy. The sample comprised blood. This chain connects TRBV19 to TRBJ2-3; 11 bases agree with TRBD2. The CDR3 DNA reads TGTGCCAGTAAACTAGCGGGAGCCCCAGATACGCAGTATTTT. As protein: CASKLAGAPDTQYF.